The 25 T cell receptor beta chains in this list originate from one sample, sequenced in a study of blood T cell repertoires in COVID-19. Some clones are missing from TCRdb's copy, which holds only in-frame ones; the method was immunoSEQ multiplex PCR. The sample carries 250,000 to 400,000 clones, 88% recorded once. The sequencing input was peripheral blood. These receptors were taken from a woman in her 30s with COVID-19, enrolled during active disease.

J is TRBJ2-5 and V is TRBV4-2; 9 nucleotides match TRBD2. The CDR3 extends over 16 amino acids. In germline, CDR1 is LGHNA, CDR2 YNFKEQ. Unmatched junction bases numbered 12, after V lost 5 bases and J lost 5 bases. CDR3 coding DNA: TGTGCCAGCAGCTCAGGGAGTAGCGGGGGCCGGGAGACCCAGTACTTC. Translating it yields CASSSGSSGGRETQYF.

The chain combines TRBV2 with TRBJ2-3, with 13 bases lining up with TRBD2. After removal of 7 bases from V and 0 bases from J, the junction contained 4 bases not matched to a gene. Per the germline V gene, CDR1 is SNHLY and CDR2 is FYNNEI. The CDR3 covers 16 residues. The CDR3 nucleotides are TGTGCCAGCAAGCTGGGACTAGCGGGGAGCACAGATACGCAGTATTTT. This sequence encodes CASKLGLAGSTDTQYF.

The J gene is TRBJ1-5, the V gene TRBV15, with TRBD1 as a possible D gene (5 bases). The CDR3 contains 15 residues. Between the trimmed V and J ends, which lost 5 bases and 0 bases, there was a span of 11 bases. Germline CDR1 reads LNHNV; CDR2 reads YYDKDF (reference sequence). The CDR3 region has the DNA TGTGCCACCAGCGAGCGGGGGAATAGCAATCAGCCCCAGCATTTT. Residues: CATSERGNSNQPQHF.

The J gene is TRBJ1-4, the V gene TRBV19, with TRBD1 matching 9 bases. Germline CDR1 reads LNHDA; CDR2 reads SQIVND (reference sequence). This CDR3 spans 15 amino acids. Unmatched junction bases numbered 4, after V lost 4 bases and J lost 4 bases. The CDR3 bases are TGTGCCAGTAGTACTGGGGACAGGGTTAATGAAAAACTGTTTTTT. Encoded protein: CASSTGDRVNEKLFF. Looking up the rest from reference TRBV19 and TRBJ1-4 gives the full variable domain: DGGITQSPKYLFRKEGQNVTLSCEQNLNHDAMYWYRQDPGQGLRLIYYSQIVNDFQKGDIAEGYSVSREKKESFPLTVTSAQKNPTAFYLCASSTGDRVNEKLFFGSGTQLSVL.

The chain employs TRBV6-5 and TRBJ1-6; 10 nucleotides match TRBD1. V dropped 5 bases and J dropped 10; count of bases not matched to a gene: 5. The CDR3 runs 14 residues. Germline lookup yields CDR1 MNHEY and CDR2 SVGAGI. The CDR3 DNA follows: TGTGCCAGCAGTCCACGGACAGGGGGGTCACCCCTCCACTTT. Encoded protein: CASSPRTGGSPLHF.

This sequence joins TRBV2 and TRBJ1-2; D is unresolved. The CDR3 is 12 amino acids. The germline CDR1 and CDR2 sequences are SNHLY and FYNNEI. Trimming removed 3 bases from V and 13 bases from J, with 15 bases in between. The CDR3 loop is CASSDDSTFSTF. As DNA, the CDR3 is TGTGCCAGCAGTGACGACTCGACCTTTAGCACCTTC.

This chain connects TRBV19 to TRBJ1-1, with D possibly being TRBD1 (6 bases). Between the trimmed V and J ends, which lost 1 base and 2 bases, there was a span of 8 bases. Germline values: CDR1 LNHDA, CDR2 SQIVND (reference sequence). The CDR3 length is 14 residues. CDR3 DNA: TGTGCCAGTAGTATAGTACAGGGAAACACTGAAGCTTTCTTT. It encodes CASSIVQGNTEAFF.

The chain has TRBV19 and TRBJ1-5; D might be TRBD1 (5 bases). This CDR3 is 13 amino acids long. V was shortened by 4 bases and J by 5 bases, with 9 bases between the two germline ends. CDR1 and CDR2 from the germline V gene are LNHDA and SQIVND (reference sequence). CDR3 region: CASSTGFHQPQHF. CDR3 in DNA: TGTGCCAGTAGTACAGGGTTCCATCAGCCCCAGCATTTT.

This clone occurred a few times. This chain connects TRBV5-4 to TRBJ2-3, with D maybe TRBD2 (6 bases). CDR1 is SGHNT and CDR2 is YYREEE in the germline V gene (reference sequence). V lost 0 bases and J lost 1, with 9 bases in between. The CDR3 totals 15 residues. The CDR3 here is CASSLVAGRTDTQYF. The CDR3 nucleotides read TGTGCCAGCAGCTTGGTGGCGGGGCGCACAGATACGCAGTATTTT.

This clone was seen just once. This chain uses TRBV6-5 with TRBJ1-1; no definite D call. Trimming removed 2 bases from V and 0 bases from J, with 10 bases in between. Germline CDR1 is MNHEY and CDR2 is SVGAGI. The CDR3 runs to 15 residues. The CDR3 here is CASSYARQMNTEAFF. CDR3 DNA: TGTGCCAGCAGTTACGCCCGACAAATGAACACTGAAGCTTTCTTT.

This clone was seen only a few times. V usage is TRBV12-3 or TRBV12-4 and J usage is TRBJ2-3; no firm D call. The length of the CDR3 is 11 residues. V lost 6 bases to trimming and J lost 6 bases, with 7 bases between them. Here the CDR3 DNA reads TGTGCCAGCAGAAACGAGGATACGCAGTATTTT. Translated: CASRNEDTQYF.

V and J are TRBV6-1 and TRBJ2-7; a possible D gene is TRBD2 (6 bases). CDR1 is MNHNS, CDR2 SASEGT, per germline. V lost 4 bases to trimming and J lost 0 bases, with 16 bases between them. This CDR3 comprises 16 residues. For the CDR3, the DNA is TGTGCCAGCAGTGCCGGGGGATACTCCGACTCCTACGAGCAGTACGTC. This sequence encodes CASSAGGYSDSYEQYV.

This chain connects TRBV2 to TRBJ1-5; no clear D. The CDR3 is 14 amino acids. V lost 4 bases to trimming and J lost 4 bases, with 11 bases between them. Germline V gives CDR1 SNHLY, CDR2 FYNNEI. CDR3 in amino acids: CASSAEGRNQPQHF. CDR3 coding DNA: TGTGCCAGCAGTGCGGAGGGTCGTAATCAGCCCCAGCATTTT.

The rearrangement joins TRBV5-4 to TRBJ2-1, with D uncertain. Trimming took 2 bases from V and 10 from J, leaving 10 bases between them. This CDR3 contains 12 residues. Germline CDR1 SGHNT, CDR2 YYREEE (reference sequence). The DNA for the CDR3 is TGTGCCAGCAGCTTTCAACAGACCGAGCAGTTCTTC. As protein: CASSFQQTEQFF.

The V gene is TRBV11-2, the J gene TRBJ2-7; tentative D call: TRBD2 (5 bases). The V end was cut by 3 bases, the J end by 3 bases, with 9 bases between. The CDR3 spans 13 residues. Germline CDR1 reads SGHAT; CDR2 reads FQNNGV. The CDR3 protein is CASSFGLIYEQYV. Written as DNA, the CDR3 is TGTGCCAGCAGCTTCGGACTGATCTACGAGCAGTACGTC.

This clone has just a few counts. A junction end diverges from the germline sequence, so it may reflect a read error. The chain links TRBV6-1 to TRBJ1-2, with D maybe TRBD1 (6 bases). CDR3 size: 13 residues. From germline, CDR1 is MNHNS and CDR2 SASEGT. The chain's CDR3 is CASCEQGHYGYTF. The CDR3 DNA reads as TGTGCCAGCTGTGAACAGGGCCACTATGGCTACACCTTC.

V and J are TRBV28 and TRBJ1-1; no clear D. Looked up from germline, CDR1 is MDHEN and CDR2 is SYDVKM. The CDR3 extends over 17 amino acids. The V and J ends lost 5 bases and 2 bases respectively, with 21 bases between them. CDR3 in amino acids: CASSTPVMTAGNTEAFF. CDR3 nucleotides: TGTGCCAGCAGTACGCCGGTTATGACGGCGGGTAACACTGAAGCTTTCTTT.

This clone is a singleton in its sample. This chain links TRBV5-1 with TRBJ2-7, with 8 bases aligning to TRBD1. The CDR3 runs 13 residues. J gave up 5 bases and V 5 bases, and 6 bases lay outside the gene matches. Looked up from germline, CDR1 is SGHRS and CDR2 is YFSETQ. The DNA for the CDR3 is TGCGCCAGCAGGGGGACAGGAAAGGACGAGCAGTACTTC. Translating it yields CASRGTGKDEQYF.

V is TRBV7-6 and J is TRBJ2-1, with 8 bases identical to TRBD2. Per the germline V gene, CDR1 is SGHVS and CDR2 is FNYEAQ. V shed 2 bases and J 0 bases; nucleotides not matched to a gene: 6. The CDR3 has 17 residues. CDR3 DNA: TGTGCCAGCAGCTTAAGGTGGCGGGGGGACTCCTACAATGAGCAGTTCTTC. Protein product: CASSLRWRGDSYNEQFF.

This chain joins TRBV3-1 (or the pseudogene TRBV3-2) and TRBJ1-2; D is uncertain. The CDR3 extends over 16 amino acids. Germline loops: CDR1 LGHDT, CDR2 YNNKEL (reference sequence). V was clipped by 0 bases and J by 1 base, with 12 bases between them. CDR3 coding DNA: TGTGCCAGCAGCCAAGATAAAGCTCCCCTTAACTATGGCTACACCTTC. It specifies CASSQDKAPLNYGYTF.

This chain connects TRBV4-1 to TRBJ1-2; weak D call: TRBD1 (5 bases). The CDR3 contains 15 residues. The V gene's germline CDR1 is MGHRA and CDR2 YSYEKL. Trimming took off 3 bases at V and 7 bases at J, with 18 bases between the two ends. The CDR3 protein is CASSHGRGNFAGYTF. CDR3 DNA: TGCGCCAGCAGCCACGGGCGGGGCAATTTTGCTGGCTACACCTTC.

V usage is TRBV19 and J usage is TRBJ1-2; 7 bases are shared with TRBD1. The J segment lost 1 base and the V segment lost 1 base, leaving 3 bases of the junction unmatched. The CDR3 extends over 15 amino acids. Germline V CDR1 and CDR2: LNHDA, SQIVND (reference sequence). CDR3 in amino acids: CASSIVAGGNYGYTF. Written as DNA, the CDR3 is TGTGCCAGTAGTATAGTGGCAGGGGGTAACTATGGCTACACCTTC.

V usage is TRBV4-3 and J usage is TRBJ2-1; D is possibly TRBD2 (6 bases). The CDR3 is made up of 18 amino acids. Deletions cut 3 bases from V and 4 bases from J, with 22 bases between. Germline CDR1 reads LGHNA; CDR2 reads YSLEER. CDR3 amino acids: CASSQDPYGGLIYNEQFF. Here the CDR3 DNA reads TGCGCCAGCAGCCAGGATCCCTACGGGGGACTTATTTACAATGAGCAGTTCTTC.

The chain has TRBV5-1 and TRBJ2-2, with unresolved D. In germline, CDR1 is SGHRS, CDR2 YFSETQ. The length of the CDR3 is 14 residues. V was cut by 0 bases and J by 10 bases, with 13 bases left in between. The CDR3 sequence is CASSLAGSGPELFF. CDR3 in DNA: TGCGCCAGCAGCTTGGCCGGGTCGGGTCCGGAGCTGTTTTTT.

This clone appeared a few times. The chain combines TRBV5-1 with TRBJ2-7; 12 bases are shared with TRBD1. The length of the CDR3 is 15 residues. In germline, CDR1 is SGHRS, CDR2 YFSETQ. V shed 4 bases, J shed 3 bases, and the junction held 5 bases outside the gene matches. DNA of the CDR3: TGCGCCAGCAGCCGAGGGACAGGGGGCAGCTACGAGCAGTACTTC. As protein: CASSRGTGGSYEQYF. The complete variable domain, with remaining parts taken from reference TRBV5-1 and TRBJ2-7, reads KAGVTQTPRYLIKTRGQQVTLSCSPISGHRSVSWYQQTPGQGLQFLFEYFSETQRNKGNFPGRFSGRQFSNSRSEMNVSTLELGDSALYLCASSRGTGGSYEQYFGPGTRLTVT.